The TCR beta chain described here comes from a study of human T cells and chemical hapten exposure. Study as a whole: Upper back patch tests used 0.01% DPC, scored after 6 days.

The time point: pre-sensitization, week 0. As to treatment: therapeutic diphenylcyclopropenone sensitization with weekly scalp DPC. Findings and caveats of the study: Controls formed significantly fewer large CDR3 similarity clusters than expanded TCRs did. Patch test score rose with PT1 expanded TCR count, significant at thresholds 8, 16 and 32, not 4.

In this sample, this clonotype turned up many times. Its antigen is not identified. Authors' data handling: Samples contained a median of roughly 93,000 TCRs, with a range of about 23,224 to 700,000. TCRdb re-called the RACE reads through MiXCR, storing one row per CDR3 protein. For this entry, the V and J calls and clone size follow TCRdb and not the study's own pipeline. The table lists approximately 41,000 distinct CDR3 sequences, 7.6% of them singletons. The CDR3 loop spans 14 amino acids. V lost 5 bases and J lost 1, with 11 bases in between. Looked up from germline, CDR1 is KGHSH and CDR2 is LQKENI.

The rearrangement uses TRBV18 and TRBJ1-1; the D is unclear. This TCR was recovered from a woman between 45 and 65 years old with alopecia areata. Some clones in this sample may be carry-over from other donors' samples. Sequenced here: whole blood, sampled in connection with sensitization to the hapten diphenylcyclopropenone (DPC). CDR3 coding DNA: TGTGCCAGCTCAGCCAACCTCGAGAACACTGAAGCTTTCTTT. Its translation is CASSANLENTEAFF. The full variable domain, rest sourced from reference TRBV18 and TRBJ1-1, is NAGVMQNPRHLVRRRGQEARLRCSPMKGHSHVYWYRQLPEEGLKFMVYLQKENIIDESGMPKERFSAEFPKEGPSILRIQQVVRGDSAAYFCASSANLENTEAFFGQGTRLTVV.